Following are 30 T cell receptor beta chains from one sample sequenced in a study of T cell responses to AZD1222 COVID-19 vaccine. Sequenced by immunoSEQ multiplex PCR; TCRdb stores in-frame clones only, minus some. This repertoire shows roughly 120,000 clones, about nine tenths found once; its top ten account for 6% to 8%. Sample: peripheral blood, taken on day 0 of AZD1222 vaccination. The receptors were gathered from an adult in good health.

The chain uses TRBV9 and TRBJ2-3; no definite D call. Germline lookup yields CDR1 SGDLS and CDR2 YYNGEE. The CDR3 is 14 amino acids. The germline V and J ends were trimmed by 3 bases and 0 bases, with 8 bases remaining between them. The CDR3 sequence is CASSGTLSTDTQYF. The CDR3 DNA is TGTGCCAGCAGCGGAACCCTTAGCACAGATACGCAGTATTTT.

This clone was seen once. The J gene is TRBJ1-6, the V gene TRBV18, with TRBD1 matching over 8 bases. The CDR3 length is 15 residues. The junction had 7 bases not matched to a gene; V was cut back by 4 bases and J by 8 bases. CDR1 KGHSH and CDR2 LQKENI come from the germline V gene. CDR3 DNA sequence: TGTGCCAGCTCACTCGGACAGGGTGGGGATTCACCCCTCCACTTT. Protein product: CASSLGQGGDSPLHF. Based on the CDR3 plus reference TRBV18 and TRBJ1-6, the full variable domain is NAGVMQNPRHLVRRRGQEARLRCSPMKGHSHVYWYRQLPEEGLKFMVYLQKENIIDESGMPKERFSAEFPKEGPSILRIQQVVRGDSAAYFCASSLGQGGDSPLHFGNGTRLTVT.

The rearrangement uses TRBV5-4 and TRBJ2-7; no definite D call. Trimming removed 3 bases at V and 0 bases at J, with 4 bases between. The CDR3 spans 12 residues. The germline V gene encodes CDR1 SGHNT and CDR2 YYREEE (reference sequence). In DNA, the CDR3 is TGTGCCAGCAGCTCCGACTCCTACGAGCAGTACTTC. This codes for CASSSDSYEQYF.

The chain couples TRBV19 to TRBJ1-5; D is unclear. This CDR3 spans 16 amino acids. V was trimmed by 2 bases and J by 2 bases, leaving 13 bases between them. The V gene's germline CDR1 is LNHDA and CDR2 SQIVND (reference sequence). CDR3 sequence reads: CASSILPGAGNQPQHF. The CDR3 DNA sequence: TGTGCCAGTAGTATATTACCGGGTGCCGGCAATCAGCCCCAGCATTTT.

The CDR3 DNA follows: TGTGCCATCAGGGACAGGGGCAGTGAAAAACTGTTTTTT. It codes for CAIRDRGSEKLFF. The gene calls are TRBV10-3 and TRBJ1-4; 9 bases match TRBD1. Losses at the gene ends were 6 bases for V and 7 bases for J; bases not matched to a gene: 3. This CDR3 contains 13 residues. CDR1 and CDR2 (germline): ENHRY, SYGVKD.

This rearrangement joins TRBV19 to TRBJ2-7; 7 bases match TRBD1. Losses at the gene ends were 3 bases for V and 5 bases for J; bases not matched to a gene: 7. Per the germline V gene, CDR1 is LNHDA and CDR2 is SQIVND (reference sequence). This CDR3 is 14 amino acids long. CDR3 loop: CASSMRQGGNEQYF. CDR3 sequence (DNA): TGTGCCAGTAGTATGAGACAGGGTGGCAACGAGCAGTACTTC.

This clone was detected once. The same CDR3 can be traced to other DNA sequences in this sample. This chain uses TRBV7-9 with TRBJ1-6, with D uncertain. The CDR3 extends over 16 amino acids. The germline CDR1 and CDR2 sequences are SEHNR and FQNEAQ (reference sequence). V lost 0 bases and J 0 bases, leaving 6 bases between the germline ends. CDR3 residues: CASSLAVSSYNSPLHF. Written as DNA, the CDR3 is TGTGCCAGCAGCTTAGCCGTAAGCTCCTATAATTCACCCCTCCACTTT.

V gene TRBV6-5 combines with J gene TRBJ1-2; 7 nucleotides align to TRBD1. This CDR3 comprises 15 residues. Trimming at V came to 8 bases and at J to 4 bases, leaving 13 bases not matched to a gene. Germline V gene lookup returns CDR1 MNHEY and CDR2 SVGAGI. CDR3 DNA sequence: TGTGCCAGCTCGCAGGGGGACGCCGCGGGCTATGGCTACACCTTC. It yields the protein CASSQGDAAGYGYTF.

The rearrangement uses TRBV7-9 and TRBJ1-1; D not certain. CDR3 length: 14 residues. V lost 2 bases and J lost 2, with 9 bases in between. The V gene's germline CDR1 is SEHNR and CDR2 FQNEAQ (reference sequence). The CDR3 here is CASSLPGFNTEAFF. The CDR3 bases are TGTGCCAGCAGCTTACCGGGGTTTAACACTGAAGCTTTCTTT.

The chain couples TRBV6-2 or TRBV6-3 to TRBJ1-2; D might be TRBD1 (6 bases). Germline V gene lookup returns CDR1 MNHEY and CDR2 SVGEGT. Trimming took off 5 bases at V and 8 bases at J, with 12 bases between the two ends. CDR3 length equals 12 residues. In nucleotides, the CDR3 is TGTGCCAGCAGTCGGACAGACACCGGCTACACCTTC. Protein product: CASSRTDTGYTF.

This chain connects TRBV6-5 to TRBJ2-3, with D tentatively TRBD2 (8 bases). The CDR3 consists of 15 residues. Deletions cut 4 bases from V and 4 bases from J, with 15 bases between. CDR1 MNHEY and CDR2 SVGAGI come from the germline V gene. CDR3 sequence: CASSFSGTVADTQYF. The CDR3, as DNA: TGTGCCAGCAGTTTTAGCGGGACAGTCGCAGATACGCAGTATTTT.

V gene TRBV27 combines with J gene TRBJ2-7; D is ambiguous. CDR3 length: 15 residues. Germline CDR1 reads MNHEY; CDR2 reads SMNVEV (reference sequence). V was shortened by 3 bases and J by 0 bases, with 12 bases between the two germline ends. For the CDR3, the DNA is TGTGCCAGCAGTTTCCGGCCAGGCCGCTCCTACGAGCAGTACTTC. Translating gives CASSFRPGRSYEQYF.

The V call is TRBV19, the J call TRBJ1-2; weak D call: TRBD1 (6 bases). Trimming stripped 10 bases from V and 2 bases from J, with 17 bases between. The CDR3 is 14 residues long. Germline assignment: CDR1 LNHDA and CDR2 SQIVND (reference sequence). The CDR3 DNA is TGTGCCACCGAAAAAGGGACACCCAACTATGGCTACACCTTC. It translates to CATEKGTPNYGYTF.

CDR3: CASSVSGPSGNTIYF. CDR3 in DNA: TGTGCCAGCAGCGTATCTGGACCCTCTGGAAACACCATATATTTT. The chain has TRBV9 and TRBJ1-3; D is undetermined. The V end lost 1 base, the J end lost 0 bases, and 8 bases lay between the germline ends. CDR3 length: 15 amino acids. Germline-derived CDR1 and CDR2 are SGDLS and YYNGEE.

The chain is built from TRBV4-2 and TRBJ1-1; the D is unclear. The germline V gene has CDR1 LGHNA and CDR2 YNFKEQ. V was pared by 6 bases and J by 1 base, with 18 bases between. This CDR3 is built from 16 residues. The CDR3 is CASSPRSRLPNTEAFF. CDR3 nucleotides: TGTGCCAGCAGTCCAAGATCACGGCTCCCGAACACTGAAGCTTTCTTT.

This clone occurred a few times. The CDR3 DNA sequence: TGTGCCAGCAGAGACAGGGGGCAGTACGAGCAGTACTTC. As protein: CASRDRGQYEQYF. The V and J genes are TRBV2 and TRBJ2-7; 10 bases are shared with TRBD1. After removal of 6 bases from V and 4 bases from J, the junction contained 3 bases not matched to a gene. The CDR3 has 13 amino acids. Germline CDR1 reads SNHLY; CDR2 reads FYNNEI.

The V and J genes are TRBV6-6 and TRBJ2-3; D remains unclear. Germline V lookup: CDR1 MNHNY, CDR2 SVGAGI (reference sequence). The V and J ends lost 6 bases and 6 bases respectively, with 19 bases between them. This CDR3 comprises 15 residues. CDR3 sequence reads: CASRLSGVLADTQYF. Here the CDR3 DNA reads TGTGCCAGCAGGTTAAGTGGGGTCCTGGCGGATACGCAGTATTTT.

The chain employs TRBV5-6 and TRBJ1-3; TRBD1 agrees at 10 bases. Germline loops: CDR1 SGHDT, CDR2 YYEEEE. The CDR3 runs 15 residues. With V trimmed by 4 bases and J by 2 bases, 3 bases remained unmatched. CDR3 nucleotides: TGTGCCAGCAGCGAGGGACAGGGGACTGGAAACACCATATATTTT. Translating gives CASSEGQGTGNTIYF.

The chain employs TRBV5-1 and TRBJ1-6; weak D call: TRBD1 (5 bases). The V gene lost 5 bases and the J gene lost 5 bases, with 11 bases spanning the gap. The CDR3 runs to 14 residues. CDR1 and CDR2 from the germline V gene are SGHRS and YFSETQ. The CDR3 coding sequence is TGCGCCAGCAGGGACGGGGGGAATAATTCACCCCTCCACTTT. Its translation is CASRDGGNNSPLHF. The whole variable domain, filled in from reference TRBV5-1 and TRBJ1-6, reads KAGVTQTPRYLIKTRGQQVTLSCSPISGHRSVSWYQQTPGQGLQFLFEYFSETQRNKGNFPGRFSGRQFSNSRSEMNVSTLELGDSALYLCASRDGGNNSPLHFGNGTRLTVT.

The rearrangement links TRBV18 to TRBJ2-7, with D possibly being TRBD1 or TRBD2 (5 bases each). The CDR3 runs 17 residues. V dropped 1 base and J dropped 1 base, with 17 bases sitting between them. The germline V gene encodes CDR1 KGHSH and CDR2 LQKENI. The CDR3 sequence: CASSPRGVQGASYEQYF. The CDR3, as DNA: TGTGCCAGCTCACCACGGGGAGTGCAGGGTGCTTCCTACGAGCAGTACTTC.

The V and J genes are TRBV6-5 and TRBJ1-2; TRBD1 aligns across 9 bases. The trim removed 8 bases at V and 5 bases at J, leaving 6 bases unmatched. The CDR3 loop spans 13 amino acids. The germline V gene encodes CDR1 MNHEY and CDR2 SVGAGI. Here the CDR3 reads CASFRDRAYGYTF. The CDR3 bases are TGTGCCAGCTTCCGGGACAGGGCTTATGGCTACACCTTC.

This rearrangement joins TRBV6-1 to TRBJ2-7; 7 nucleotides align to TRBD2. The CDR3 is made up of 14 amino acids. Germline CDR1 is MNHNS and CDR2 is SASEGT. J was trimmed by 7 bases and V by 1 base; bases with no gene match: 7. DNA for the CDR3: TGTGCCAGCAGTGAAGGGGAGTGGCGGGGGGAGCAGTACTTC. Protein product: CASSEGEWRGEQYF.

V is TRBV21-1 and J is TRBJ1-5; the table names TRBD1, a call not compared with the DNA. TRBV21-1 counts as a pseudogene. This CDR3 has 19 amino acids. CDR3 loop: CASSHGLGQMTYSNQPQHF. DNA for the CDR3: TGTGCCAGCAGCCACGGCCTTGGACAGATGACTTATAGCAATCAGCCCCAGCATTTT.

This clone was seen just once. The CDR3 region is CASSLVGSGNTIYF. The DNA for the CDR3 is TGTGCCAGCAGCTTAGTAGGCTCTGGAAACACCATATATTTT. The rearrangement uses TRBV7-2 and TRBJ1-3; D remains ambiguous. CDR3 length: 14 amino acids. The V gene lost 1 base and the J gene lost 0 bases, with 4 bases spanning the gap. The germline V gene encodes CDR1 SGHTA and CDR2 FQGNSA.

The chain joins TRBV5-1 to TRBJ1-5, with unresolved D. The V gene's germline CDR1 is SGHRS and CDR2 YFSETQ. The CDR3 runs to 13 residues. The germline V and J ends were trimmed by 4 bases and 5 bases, with 10 bases remaining between them. The CDR3 nucleotides read TGCGCCAGCAGCCCGCGTGGGGATCAGCCCCAGCATTTT. Translating it yields CASSPRGDQPQHF.

The rearrangement links TRBV7-2 to TRBJ1-5; 7 nucleotides line up with TRBD1. Losses at the gene ends were 6 bases for V and 2 bases for J; bases not matched to a gene: 4. CDR1 is SGHTA and CDR2 is FQGNSA in the germline V gene. This CDR3 contains 14 residues. The CDR3 loop is CASSRQGGNQPQHF. CDR3 bases: TGTGCCAGCAGTCGACAGGGAGGCAATCAGCCCCAGCATTTT.

In DNA form, the CDR3 reads TGTGCCAGCTGTACCGCGGGAAACACCATATATTTT. This encodes CASCTAGNTIYF. The chain joins TRBV6-5 to TRBJ1-3, with D unresolved. Germline CDR1 MNHEY, CDR2 SVGAGI. The germline V and J ends were trimmed by 8 bases and 4 bases, with 9 bases remaining between them. CDR3 length: 12 residues.

A single count supports this clone. The gene calls are TRBV24-1 and TRBJ2-7; 9 bases are shared with TRBD1. Germline loops: CDR1 KGHDR, CDR2 SFDVKD. This CDR3 comprises 15 residues. V lost 7 bases and J lost 7; bases outside the gene matches: 13. The CDR3 region is CATSPGTGRSTEQYF. The DNA of the CDR3 is TGTGCCACCAGCCCGGGGACAGGGAGAAGTACGGAGCAGTACTTC.

The sample holds one count of this clone. The chain has TRBV5-4 and TRBJ1-6; maybe TRBD1 (5 bases). Trimming shortened V by 4 bases and J by 9 bases, and 20 bases separated the two germline ends. This CDR3 is built from 16 residues. Germline CDR1 is SGHNT and CDR2 is YYREEE (reference sequence). The CDR3 protein is CASSNPSGRVSSPLHF. In DNA form, the CDR3 reads TGTGCCAGCAGCAACCCGTCCGGCAGGGTCAGTTCACCCCTCCACTTT.

This clone was counted once. The CDR3 protein is CASSYSLVTDTQYF. The CDR3 bases are TGTGCCAGCAGTTACTCCCTAGTCACAGATACGCAGTATTTT. The genes are TRBV6-6 and TRBJ2-3; D not resolved. Deletions cut 0 bases from V and 2 bases from J, with 6 bases between. The CDR3 totals 14 residues. Germline V gene lookup returns CDR1 MNHNY and CDR2 SVGAGI (reference sequence).